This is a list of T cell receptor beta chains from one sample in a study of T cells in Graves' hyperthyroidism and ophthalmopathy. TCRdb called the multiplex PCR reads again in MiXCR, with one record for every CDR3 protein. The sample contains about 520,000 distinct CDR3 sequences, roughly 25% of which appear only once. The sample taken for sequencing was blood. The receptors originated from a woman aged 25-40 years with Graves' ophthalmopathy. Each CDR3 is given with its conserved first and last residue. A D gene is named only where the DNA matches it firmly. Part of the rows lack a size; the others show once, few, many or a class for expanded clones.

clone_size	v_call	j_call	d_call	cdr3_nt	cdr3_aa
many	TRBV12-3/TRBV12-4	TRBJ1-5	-	TGTGCCAGCAGTCGTGGGGATCAGCCCCAGCATTTT	CASSRGDQPQHF
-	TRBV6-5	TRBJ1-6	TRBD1	TGTGCCAGCAGGACGGACAGGGACGATAATTCACCCCTCCACTTT	CASRTDRDDNSPLHF
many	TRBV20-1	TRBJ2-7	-	TGCAGTGCTAGAGGATGGGACACTGCCTACGAGCAGTACTTC	CSARGWDTAYEQYF
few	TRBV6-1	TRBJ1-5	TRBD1	TGTGCCAGCAGTCTCGGACAGGCGGTTCAGCCCCAGCATTTT	CASSLGQAVQPQHF
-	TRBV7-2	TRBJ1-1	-	TGTGCCAGCCTCCCGGAGGCAGGGAGGACTGAAGCTTTCTTT	CASLPEAGRTEAFF
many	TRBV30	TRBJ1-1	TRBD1	TGTGCCTGGATCCACCCGGGACAGGTCATCACTGAAGCTTTCTTT	CAWIHPGQVITEAFF
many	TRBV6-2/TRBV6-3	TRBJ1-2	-	TGTGCCAGCAGTTACTCCGGGACACCGAATTATGGCTACACCTTC	CASSYSGTPNYGYTF
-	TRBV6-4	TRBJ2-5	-	TGTGCCAGCAGCGTTGACAGGGGAGGGCCGGAGACCCAGTACTTC	CASSVDRGGPETQYF
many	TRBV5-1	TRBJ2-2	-	TGCGCCAGCAGCTTCGCGACAATGAACACCGGGGAGCTGTTTTTT	CASSFATMNTGELFF
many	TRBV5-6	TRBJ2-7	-	TGTGCCAGCAGCTCGATTTACGAGCAGTACTTC	CASSSIYEQYF
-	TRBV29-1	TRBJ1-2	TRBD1	TGCAGCGGTGGACAGGGGAACTATGGCTACACCTTC	CSGGQGNYGYTF